This TCR beta chain was identified during a study of blood T cell repertoires in COVID-19. Study at large: The origin of the acute and convalescent COVID-19 samples was the United States, Italy and Spain. PBMCs, B-cell-depleted T cells, or T cells provided the cDNA or gDNA that made up the material.

Germline lookup yields CDR1 MGHDK and CDR2 SYGVNS. The CDR3 consists of 16 residues. V shed 3 bases and J 7 bases; nucleotides not matched to a gene: 9. As processed by the authors: By means of reference gene primer amplification, nucleated cell counts were estimated. Method: immunoSEQ multiplex PCR; TCRdb's copy keeps in-frame clones and lacks some. V and J calls and clone size come straight from that table; D and trimming were deduced from the DNA. The sample carries 75,000 to 80,000 clones, around nine tenths recorded once. This TCR derives from a human donor in a cohort sampled during active COVID-19. V usage is TRBV25-1 and J usage is TRBJ1-6; 7 bases map to TRBD1. The source material was peripheral blood. The CDR3 nucleotides are TGTGCCAGCAGTGACACACGGGGGGGACAGAATTCACCCCTCCACTTT. Encoded protein: CASSDTRGGQNSPLHF. Looking up the rest from reference TRBV25-1 and TRBJ1-6 gives the full variable domain: EADIYQTPRYLVIGTGKKITLECSQTMGHDKMYWYQQDPGMELHLIHYSYGVNSTEKGDLSSESTVSRIRTEHFPLTLESARPSHTSQYLCASSDTRGGQNSPLHFGNGTRLTVT.